The present TCR beta chain was sequenced within a study of T-cell reconstitution after alpha-beta-depleted transplantation in children. The germline gives CDR1 SQVTM, CDR2 ANQGSEA. The CDR3 sequence is 12 residues long. V was trimmed by 6 bases and J by 8 bases, leaving 16 bases between them. A library of TCRbeta sequences, prepared with unique molecular identifiers, was generated. TCRdb analysed the PCR reads with MiXCR anew, one entry per CDR3 protein. The sample gives approximately 500,000 distinct CDR3 sequences, over 25% of which show up once; 30% to 45% is in the top ten. This chain links TRBV29-1 with TRBJ1-2; the D gene is possibly TRBD1 (6 bases). Sequenced material: PBMCs, taken before TCRalphabeta/CD19-depleted stem cell transplant. The TCR comes from a boy under two years old with Wiskott-Aldrich syndrome, due to receive a stem cell transplant. CDR3 nucleotide sequence: TGCAGCGTGACCCAGGGGTTGGGAGGCTACACCTTC. Protein sequence: CSVTQGLGGYTF.